This T cell receptor (beta chain) was sequenced in a study of blood T cell repertoires in COVID-19. Across the study: The United States, Italy and Spain were the sources of the acute and convalescent COVID-19 samples. PBMCs, B-cell-depleted T cells, or T cells provided the cDNA or gDNA that made up the material.

Germline CDR1 is MDHEN and CDR2 is SYDVKM. Losses at the gene ends were 6 bases for V and 3 bases for J; bases not matched to a gene: 14. CDR3 length: 16 amino acids. In the study's own analysis: Using reference gene primer amplification, nucleated cell counts were estimated. Using immunoSEQ multiplex PCR, the repertoire was profiled, and TCRdb retains in-frame clones only, with some absent. That table supplies the V and J calls and clone size; D and trimming were determined from the DNA. The sample yields around 200,000 clones, around 80% seen once. This clone showed up just a few times. This chain connects TRBV28 to TRBJ2-7, with TRBD2 matching over 7 bases. The sample consisted of peripheral blood. This clonotype originated in a woman in her forties or fifties with acute or convalescent COVID-19. The DNA for the CDR3 is TGTGCCAGCAGGCCCCCGGGGGGACCATCCAACTACGAGCAGTACTTC. Translation: CASRPPGGPSNYEQYF.